This T cell receptor (beta chain) was sequenced during a study of cytomegalovirus exposure and HLA in healthy donors. Germline loops: CDR1 SQVTM, CDR2 ANQGSEA. The length of the CDR3 is 12 residues. V lost 4 bases, J lost 6 bases, and 12 bases lay in between. Primers included in the PCR were 60 Vbeta and 13 Jbeta primers. In the authors' methods: A later analysis counted around 80 million unique TCR beta chains, some 11 million shared. Only in-frame clones appear in the TCRdb table, and some are missing; sequencing was by immunoSEQ multiplex PCR. From that table come the V and J calls and clone size; the DNA was used to work out D and trimming. The sample yields 120,000 to 150,000 clones, more than 65% seen once. Regarding the study as a whole: In vitro, a few CMV-associated chains proved specific for CMV antigens. A later analysis associated some 18,000 TCR beta sequences with HLA alleles at a 0.05 false discovery rate.

A note on this clone: Its antigen remains unidentified.

The sequence was collected from a man younger than 45 in good health and CMV-seropositive. The rearrangement uses TRBV29-1 and TRBJ1-1, with D possibly TRBD1 on 6 matching bases. The source material was PBMCs. The CDR3 bases are TGCAGCGTTGCAGGGGACGGGGCTGAAGCTTTCTTT. Translation gives CSVAGDGAEAFF.